What follows describes a single T cell receptor beta chain. V lost 6 bases to trimming and J lost 12 bases, with 21 bases between them. The CDR3 has 13 residues. Germline CDR1 is MNHEY and CDR2 is SVGAGI. The data are from a study of beta chain features in type 1 diabetes. Background on the study: All of the samples together had 107,917,701 sorted cells examined.

The sequenced template was cDNA made from the entire isolated RNA. The protocol was immunoSEQ multiplex PCR, while the TCRdb copy is restricted to in-frame clones and leaves out a portion. The table has about 240,000 clones, around 26% seen once. This rearrangement joins TRBV6-5 to TRBJ2-7; D is unresolved. The clonotype was recovered from a man aged 25 to 40 in good health. The specimen sequenced was central memory CD4+ T cells from blood. The CDR3 reads CASSNSGDIVRYF. The CDR3 DNA reads TGTGCCAGCAGCAACTCAGGAGACATCGTACGGTACTTC.